The 4 T cell receptor beta chains given below trace back to one sample, sequenced in a study of blood T cell repertoires in COVID-19. Produced via immunoSEQ multiplex PCR; TCRdb's table is partial and in-frame only. The data hold roughly 410,000 clones, with around 91% observed a single time. Sequenced sample: peripheral blood. The source is a woman between 35 and 50 years old with COVID-19, enrolled during active disease.

The rearrangement uses TRBV10-3 and TRBJ2-1, with D possibly being TRBD1 (5 bases). CDR3 length equals 16 residues. Germline assignment: CDR1 ENHRY and CDR2 SYGVKD. V was cut by 1 base and J by 0 bases, with 10 bases left in between. As DNA, the CDR3 is TGTGCCATCAGTGAGTTAGGGGAAGGCTCCTACAATGAGCAGTTCTTC. Protein: CAISELGEGSYNEQFF.

The chain uses TRBV5-1 and TRBJ1-2; 9 bases line up with TRBD1. V gave up 3 bases and J gave up 3 bases; unmatched junction bases: 3. This CDR3 contains 14 residues. Germline CDR1 SGHRS, CDR2 YFSETQ. CDR3 amino acids: CASSWDRVDYGYTF. The CDR3 coding sequence is TGCGCCAGCAGCTGGGACAGGGTTGACTATGGCTACACCTTC.

The chain recombines TRBV19 with TRBJ2-3, with 8 bases lining up with TRBD2. This CDR3 is built from 16 residues. Germline assignment: CDR1 LNHDA and CDR2 SQIVND (reference sequence). V gave up 5 bases and J gave up 3 bases; unmatched junction bases: 10. CDR3 sequence (DNA): TGTGCCAGTAGTCCCGGGGGGGGGCAATCAACAGATACGCAGTATTTT. Its translation is CASSPGGGQSTDTQYF. Full variable domain (outside the CDR3, taken from reference TRBV19 and TRBJ2-3): DGGITQSPKYLFRKEGQNVTLSCEQNLNHDAMYWYRQDPGQGLRLIYYSQIVNDFQKGDIAEGYSVSREKKESFPLTVTSAQKNPTAFYLCASSPGGGQSTDTQYFGPGTRLTVL.

The CDR3 nucleotides are TGTGCCAGCAGAGTAGCGGGAGGAGGCTCGAATGAGCAGTTCTTC. It encodes CASRVAGGGSNEQFF. This chain uses TRBV27 with TRBJ2-1; TRBD2 matches 10 bases. The trim removed 6 bases at V and 7 bases at J, leaving 9 bases unmatched. This CDR3 region has 15 residues. Germline CDR1 is MNHEY and CDR2 is SMNVEV (reference sequence).